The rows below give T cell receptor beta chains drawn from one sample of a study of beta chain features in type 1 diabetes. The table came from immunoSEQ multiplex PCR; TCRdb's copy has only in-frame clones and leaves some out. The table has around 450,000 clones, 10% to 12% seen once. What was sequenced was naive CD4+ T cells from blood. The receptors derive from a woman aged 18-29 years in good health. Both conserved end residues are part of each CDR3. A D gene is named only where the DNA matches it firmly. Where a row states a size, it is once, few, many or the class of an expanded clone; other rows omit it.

CDR3 DNA: TGTGCCAGCTCACCGGCTCCTCGCACAGATACGCAGTATTTT; CDR3 protein: CASSPAPRTDTQYF; V gene: TRBV18; D gene: .; J gene: TRBJ2-3; clone size: .
CDR3 DNA: TGTGCCAGCAGTCAAGTACGGGCTTCTGGAAAACTGTTTTTT; CDR3 protein: CASSQVRASGKLFF; V gene: TRBV6-5; D gene: .; J gene: TRBJ1-4; clone size: few
CDR3 DNA: TGCAGCGTCCGTTACCCCGGGACAGGGGCTGAAAAACTGTTTTTT; CDR3 protein: CSVRYPGTGAEKLFF; V gene: TRBV29-1; D gene: TRBD1; J gene: TRBJ1-4; clone size: .
CDR3 DNA: TGCAGCGTCCGGACTAGCGGGATTAACAATGAGCAGTTCTTC; CDR3 protein: CSVRTSGINNEQFF; V gene: TRBV29-1; D gene: TRBD2; J gene: TRBJ2-1; clone size: few
CDR3 DNA: TGTGCCAGCAGCGTAGAAGGAACCTTAGGCACAGATACGCAGTATTTT; CDR3 protein: CASSVEGTLGTDTQYF; V gene: TRBV9; D gene: .; J gene: TRBJ2-3; clone size: .
CDR3 DNA: TGCAGCGTCGGGACAGGTACCAACGTACAGTACTTC; CDR3 protein: CSVGTGTNVQYF; V gene: TRBV29-1; D gene: TRBD1; J gene: TRBJ2-4; clone size: .
CDR3 DNA: TGTGCCTGGAGAGCAGGGGGCAATGAGCAGTTCTTC; CDR3 protein: CAWRAGGNEQFF; V gene: TRBV30; D gene: TRBD1; J gene: TRBJ2-1; clone size: many
CDR3 DNA: TGTGCCAGCAGCTTGGCGGGTGAGACCCAGTACTTC; CDR3 protein: CASSLAGETQYF; V gene: TRBV7-2; D gene: .; J gene: TRBJ2-5; clone size: few
CDR3 DNA: TGTGCCAGCGGGAGGGCTCTAGGATCTGGGGCCAACGTCCTGACTTTC; CDR3 protein: CASGRALGSGANVLTF; V gene: TRBV28; D gene: TRBD2; J gene: TRBJ2-6; clone size: .
CDR3 DNA: TGTGCCAGCAGCTTAGGAACCGGCTTTTACAATGAGCAGTTCTTC; CDR3 protein: CASSLGTGFYNEQFF; V gene: TRBV7-2; D gene: .; J gene: TRBJ2-1; clone size: .
CDR3 DNA: TGTGCCAGCTCACCGAGGGGACAGGGGCGACTAGCGGGAGACTACGAGCAGTACTTC; CDR3 protein: CASSPRGQGRLAGDYEQYF; V gene: TRBV18; D gene: TRBD2; J gene: TRBJ2-7; clone size: .
CDR3 DNA: TGTGCCAGCAGCTTAAATCGGCTAGCGGAGGACCGTGAGCAGTTCTTC; CDR3 protein: CASSLNRLAEDREQFF; V gene: TRBV7-3; D gene: TRBD2; J gene: TRBJ2-1; clone size: .
CDR3 DNA: TGTGCCAGCAGTTTAACTAGCTCGGGGGAGCAGTACTTC; CDR3 protein: CASSLTSSGEQYF; V gene: TRBV27; D gene: .; J gene: TRBJ2-7; clone size: .
CDR3 DNA: TGTGCCAGCAGTTTACAGGGGGACACTGAAGCTTTCTTT; CDR3 protein: CASSLQGDTEAFF; V gene: TRBV27; D gene: TRBD1; J gene: TRBJ1-1; clone size: .
CDR3 DNA: TGCGCCAGCAGCCAAGATTCGGCAGGGCTCTATGGCTACACCTTC; CDR3 protein: CASSQDSAGLYGYTF; V gene: TRBV4-3; D gene: .; J gene: TRBJ1-2; clone size: few
CDR3 DNA: TGTGCCACCAGCAGACATATACAGGGTGCGGATACGCAGTATTTT; CDR3 protein: CATSRHIQGADTQYF; V gene: TRBV15; D gene: .; J gene: TRBJ2-3; clone size: .
CDR3 DNA: TGTGCCAGCAGTGATTCTAGGGCTGGGGCCAACGTCCTGACTTTC; CDR3 protein: CASSDSRAGANVLTF; V gene: TRBV25-1; D gene: .; J gene: TRBJ2-6; clone size: .
CDR3 DNA: TGTGCCAGCAGCCCAACTATGGAGGGCACAGATACGCAGTATTTT; CDR3 protein: CASSPTMEGTDTQYF; V gene: TRBV9; D gene: .; J gene: TRBJ2-3; clone size: .
CDR3 DNA: TGTGCCAGCAGCTTAACGATGGGGGAAGATACGCAGTATTTT; CDR3 protein: CASSLTMGEDTQYF; V gene: TRBV7-2; D gene: .; J gene: TRBJ2-3; clone size: .
CDR3 DNA: TGTGCCTGGAGCCGCTGGACAGTTCCAGACAATGAAAAACTGTTTTTT; CDR3 protein: CAWSRWTVPDNEKLFF; V gene: TRBV30; D gene: .; J gene: TRBJ1-4; clone size: few
CDR3 DNA: TGTGCCAGCAGCTCACTGCTAGCCGGTACGCAGTATTTT; CDR3 protein: CASSSLLAGTQYF; V gene: TRBV11-3; D gene: .; J gene: TRBJ2-3; clone size: .
CDR3 DNA: TGTGCCAGCAGCTTCCCTCCCGGGACAGGGGTGAAGGAGACCCAGTACTTC; CDR3 protein: CASSFPPGTGVKETQYF; V gene: TRBV7-6; D gene: TRBD1; J gene: TRBJ2-5; clone size: few
CDR3 DNA: TGCGCCAGCAGCCAAGGACAGGCCCCCATTCTCTCTGGAAACACCATATATTTT; CDR3 protein: CASSQGQAPILSGNTIYF; V gene: TRBV4-1; D gene: .; J gene: TRBJ1-3; clone size: .
CDR3 DNA: TGTGCCAGCAGCTTAGCATGGACCGGGGAGCTGTTTTTT; CDR3 protein: CASSLAWTGELFF; V gene: TRBV11-3; D gene: .; J gene: TRBJ2-2; clone size: once
CDR3 DNA: TGTGCCAGCAGCCCTGGACAGGGAGGTTCACCCCTCCACTTT; CDR3 protein: CASSPGQGGSPLHF; V gene: TRBV2; D gene: TRBD1; J gene: TRBJ1-6; clone size: few
CDR3 DNA: TGTGCCAGCAGCTTATTAGGCGGGAAAGCCAAAAACATTCAGTACTTC; CDR3 protein: CASSLLGGKAKNIQYF; V gene: TRBV11-2; D gene: .; J gene: TRBJ2-4; clone size: .
CDR3 DNA: TGTGCCAGCAGCTTATTCGGCAGGAATGAGCAGTTCTTC; CDR3 protein: CASSLFGRNEQFF; V gene: TRBV7-2; D gene: .; J gene: TRBJ2-1; clone size: .
CDR3 DNA: TGCGCCAGCAGCCACCTACAGGGTAGGAATTCACCCCTCCACTTT; CDR3 protein: CASSHLQGRNSPLHF; V gene: TRBV4-1; D gene: .; J gene: TRBJ1-6; clone size: .
CDR3 DNA: TGTGCCAGCAGCCCTCCCGTAGAAGGCCTCAGGGGGGCCAACGTCCTGACTTTC; CDR3 protein: CASSPPVEGLRGANVLTF; V gene: TRBV7-9; D gene: .; J gene: TRBJ2-6; clone size: few
CDR3 DNA: TGCAGCGTTGGAATGGGCAGACGGTTGGGGGAGTTCTTC; CDR3 protein: CSVGMGRRLGEFF; V gene: TRBV29-1; D gene: .; J gene: TRBJ2-1; clone size: .
CDR3 DNA: TGTGCCAGCAGCCAGCCTCTAGCGGGAGACTCCTACGAGCAGTACTTC; CDR3 protein: CASSQPLAGDSYEQYF; V gene: TRBV4-2; D gene: TRBD2; J gene: TRBJ2-7; clone size: few
CDR3 DNA: TGTGCCAGCAGCGAATCTAGGGGACTCCATGAGCAGTTCTTC; CDR3 protein: CASSESRGLHEQFF; V gene: TRBV7-8; D gene: .; J gene: TRBJ2-1; clone size: .
CDR3 DNA: TGCGCCAGCAGCTGGACAGTGAACGGGGAGCTGTTTTTT; CDR3 protein: CASSWTVNGELFF; V gene: TRBV5-1; D gene: .; J gene: TRBJ2-2; clone size: few
CDR3 DNA: TGTGCCAGCACCAAACAGGGTAACAATGAGCAGTTCTTC; CDR3 protein: CASTKQGNNEQFF; V gene: TRBV7-8; D gene: .; J gene: TRBJ2-1; clone size: few
CDR3 DNA: TGCATCGTTGGTAAGGGAGATCAGCCCCAGCATTTT; CDR3 protein: CIVGKGDQPQHF; V gene: TRBV29-1; D gene: .; J gene: TRBJ1-5; clone size: .
CDR3 DNA: TGCAGCGTTCAGGGGGTACGGAACACCATATATTTT; CDR3 protein: CSVQGVRNTIYF; V gene: TRBV29-1; D gene: TRBD1; J gene: TRBJ1-3; clone size: .
CDR3 DNA: TGTGCCAGCTCCACTACCTTATATCAAGAGACCCAGTACTTC; CDR3 protein: CASSTTLYQETQYF; V gene: TRBV18; D gene: .; J gene: TRBJ2-5; clone size: .
CDR3 DNA: TGCGCCAGCAGCTCGGGACTAGCGGGATACAATGAGCAGTTCTTC; CDR3 protein: CASSSGLAGYNEQFF; V gene: TRBV5-1; D gene: TRBD2; J gene: TRBJ2-1; clone size: once
CDR3 DNA: TGTGCCAGCATCTCGGCAAGCACAGATACGCAGTATTTT; CDR3 protein: CASISASTDTQYF; V gene: TRBV2; D gene: .; J gene: TRBJ2-3; clone size: once
CDR3 DNA: TGTGCCAGCCGGAGGGCGGGCACAGATACGCAGTATTTT; CDR3 protein: CASRRAGTDTQYF; V gene: TRBV7-2; D gene: .; J gene: TRBJ2-3; clone size: few
CDR3 DNA: TGTGCCAGCAGCGCCTTCCAGGGGCACGAAAAACTGTTTTTT; CDR3 protein: CASSAFQGHEKLFF; V gene: TRBV9; D gene: .; J gene: TRBJ1-4; clone size: few
CDR3 DNA: TGTGCCAGCAGGGACAGGACCTATGGCTACACCTTC; CDR3 protein: CASRDRTYGYTF; V gene: TRBV6-5; D gene: TRBD1; J gene: TRBJ1-2; clone size: few
CDR3 DNA: TGTGCCAGCAGCGGACGGACTGGAGATTACGAGCAGTACTTC; CDR3 protein: CASSGRTGDYEQYF; V gene: TRBV5-6; D gene: .; J gene: TRBJ2-7; clone size: few
CDR3 DNA: TGTGCCAGCAGCCCCCTGGCTAGCGGGGGAGGTACGCAGTATTTT; CDR3 protein: CASSPLASGGGTQYF; V gene: TRBV9; D gene: TRBD2; J gene: TRBJ2-3; clone size: few
CDR3 DNA: TGTGCCAGCACCGGCGACAGACTCTCTTATGGCTACACCTTC; CDR3 protein: CASTGDRLSYGYTF; V gene: TRBV7-9; D gene: .; J gene: TRBJ1-2; clone size: few
CDR3 DNA: TGTGCCAGCTCACCACCAGGGCGGAACACTGAAGCTTTCTTT; CDR3 protein: CASSPPGRNTEAFF; V gene: TRBV18; D gene: .; J gene: TRBJ1-1; clone size: few
CDR3 DNA: TGTGCCAGCAGCACGCGCGGACTAGCTAGAGAGACCCAGTACTTC; CDR3 protein: CASSTRGLARETQYF; V gene: TRBV5-6; D gene: TRBD2; J gene: TRBJ2-5; clone size: few
CDR3 DNA: TGTGCCAGCAGTCCCCGACTAGAATCGGCCGAGCAGTACTTC; CDR3 protein: CASSPRLESAEQYF; V gene: TRBV2; D gene: .; J gene: TRBJ2-7; clone size: few
CDR3 DNA: TGCAGCGCTAGGTGGGGGCAGGATGGCTACACCTTC; CDR3 protein: CSARWGQDGYTF; V gene: TRBV29-1; D gene: .; J gene: TRBJ1-2; clone size: .
CDR3 DNA: TGTGCCTGGGGGAGGTACACTGAAGCTTTCTTT; CDR3 protein: CAWGRYTEAFF; V gene: TRBV7-9; D gene: .; J gene: TRBJ1-1; clone size: few
CDR3 DNA: TGTGCCAGCAGCGCCAGGGTGAGCACTGAAGCTTTCTTT; CDR3 protein: CASSARVSTEAFF; V gene: TRBV9; D gene: .; J gene: TRBJ1-1; clone size: few
CDR3 DNA: TGCGCCAGCAGCCAATACGCGACTAGGAACTATGGCTACACCTTC; CDR3 protein: CASSQYATRNYGYTF; V gene: TRBV4-1; D gene: .; J gene: TRBJ1-2; clone size: .
CDR3 DNA: TGTGCCAGCTGCCGGGACATCCCCCCAGATACGCAGTATTTT; CDR3 protein: CASCRDIPPDTQYF; V gene: TRBV18; D gene: .; J gene: TRBJ2-3; clone size: .
CDR3 DNA: TGCAGTGTCAGGGCGGGGGAGACCCAGTACTTC; CDR3 protein: CSVRAGETQYF; V gene: TRBV20-1; D gene: .; J gene: TRBJ2-5; clone size: few
CDR3 DNA: TGTGCCAGCAGTGCTGACTCGGGGGAGACCCAGTACTTC; CDR3 protein: CASSADSGETQYF; V gene: TRBV2; D gene: .; J gene: TRBJ2-5; clone size: few
CDR3 DNA: TGTGCCAGCAGTTACGGCCGTAACTATGGCTACACCTTC; CDR3 protein: CASSYGRNYGYTF; V gene: TRBV6-6; D gene: .; J gene: TRBJ1-2; clone size: few
CDR3 DNA: TGTGCCAGCAGCGAGGTGTCAGATACGCAGTATTTT; CDR3 protein: CASSEVSDTQYF; V gene: TRBV6-1; D gene: .; J gene: TRBJ2-3; clone size: once